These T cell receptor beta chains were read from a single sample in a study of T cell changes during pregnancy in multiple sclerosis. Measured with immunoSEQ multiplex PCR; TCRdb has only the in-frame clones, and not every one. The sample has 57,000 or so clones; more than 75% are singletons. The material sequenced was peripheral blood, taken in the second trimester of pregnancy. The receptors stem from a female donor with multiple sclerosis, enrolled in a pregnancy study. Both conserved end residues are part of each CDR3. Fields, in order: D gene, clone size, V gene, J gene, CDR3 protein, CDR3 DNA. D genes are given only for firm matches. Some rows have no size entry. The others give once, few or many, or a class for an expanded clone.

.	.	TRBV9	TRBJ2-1	CASSVSGQLETEQFF	TGTGCCAGCAGCGTATCAGGACAGTTAGAGACTGAGCAGTTCTTC
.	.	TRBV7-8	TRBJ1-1	CASSLPWTVGEREAFF	TGTGCCAGCAGCCTACCTTGGACAGTTGGTGAAAGAGAAGCTTTCTTT
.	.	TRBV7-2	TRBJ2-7	CASSLIVSGEQYF	TGTGCCAGCAGCTTAATCGTTTCCGGCGAGCAGTACTTC
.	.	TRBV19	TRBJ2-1	CASSNFRGIREQFF	TGTGCCAGTAGTAACTTTCGAGGGATCCGCGAGCAGTTCTTC
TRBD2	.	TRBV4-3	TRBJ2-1	CASSQYTSGGAREQFF	TGCGCCAGCAGCCAATACACTAGCGGGGGGGCGCGTGAGCAGTTCTTC
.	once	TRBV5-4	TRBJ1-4	CASSSTPGTISEKLFF	TGTGCCAGCAGCTCTACTCCCGGGACAATTTCCGAAAAACTGTTTTTT
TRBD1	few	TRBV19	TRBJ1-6	CASSSGTGTNSPLHF	TGTGCCAGTAGTTCAGGGACAGGCACTAATTCACCCCTCCACTTT
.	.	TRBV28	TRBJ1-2	CASSFSGRSQLDYGYTF	TGTGCCAGCAGTTTCTCGGGGAGGAGTCAACTAGACTATGGCTACACCTTC
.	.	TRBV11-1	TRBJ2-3	CASSLGQYTDTQYF	TGTGCCAGCAGCTTAGGTCAGTACACAGATACGCAGTATTTT
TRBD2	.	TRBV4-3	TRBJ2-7	CASSQPELAGRAYEQYF	TGCGCCAGCAGCCAACCAGAACTAGCGGGTCGGGCCTACGAGCAGTACTTC
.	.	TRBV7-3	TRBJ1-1	CASSRGKNTEAFF	TGTGCCAGCAGCCGAGGGAAAAACACTGAAGCTTTCTTT
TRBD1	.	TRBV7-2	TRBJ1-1	CASSLTGARAFF	TGTGCCAGCAGCTTAACAGGGGCTAGGGCTTTCTTT
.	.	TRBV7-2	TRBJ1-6	CASSLGATHNSPLHF	TGTGCCAGCAGCTTAGGGGCCACTCATAATTCACCCCTCCACTTT
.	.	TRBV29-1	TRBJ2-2	CSVRERLNTGELFF	TGCAGCGTGAGGGAGCGCCTGAACACCGGGGAGCTGTTTTTT
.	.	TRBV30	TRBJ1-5	CAWSDPLRGPQHF	TGTGCCTGGAGTGACCCCCTTAGGGGGCCCCAGCATTTT
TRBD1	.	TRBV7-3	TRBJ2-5	CASTPTGGETQYF	TGTGCCAGCACCCCGACAGGGGGAGAGACCCAGTACTTC
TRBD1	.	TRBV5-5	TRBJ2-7	CASRLGQGRSYEQYF	TGTGCCAGCAGACTCGGACAGGGCCGGTCCTACGAGCAGTACTTC
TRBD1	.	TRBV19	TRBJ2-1	CASSQTGVSSSYNEQFF	TGTGCCAGTAGTCAGACAGGGGTGTCGAGCTCCTACAATGAGCAGTTCTTC
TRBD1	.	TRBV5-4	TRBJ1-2	CASRIDRAGLGGYTF	TGTGCCAGCAGGATCGACAGGGCAGGTCTAGGTGGCTACACCTTC
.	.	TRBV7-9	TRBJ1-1	CASSLVENTEAFF	TGTGCCAGCAGCTTGGTAGAGAACACTGAAGCTTTCTTT
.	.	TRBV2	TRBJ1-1	CASSSATGQLTEAFF	TGTGCCAGCAGTTCGGCTACGGGACAACTCACTGAAGCTTTCTTT
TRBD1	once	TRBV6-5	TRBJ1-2	CASSYHPTGKGGYTF	TGTGCCAGCAGTTACCATCCGACAGGGAAAGGTGGCTACACCTTC
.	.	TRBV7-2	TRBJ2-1	CASSRGLPSYNEQFF	TGTGCCAGCAGCCGTGGACTTCCCTCCTACAATGAGCAGTTCTTC
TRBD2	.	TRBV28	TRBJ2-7	CASRRGTSGAYEQYF	TGTGCCAGCAGGAGAGGGACTAGCGGCGCCTACGAGCAGTACTTC
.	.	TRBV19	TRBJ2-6	CASSPQGAGANVLTF	TGTGCCAGTAGTCCGCAGGGTGCTGGGGCCAACGTCCTGACTTTC
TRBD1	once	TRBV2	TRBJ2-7	CASRLTGGSYEQYF	TGTGCCAGCAGGTTGACAGGGGGCAGCTACGAGCAGTACTTC
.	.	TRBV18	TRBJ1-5	CASSGASYSNQPQHF	TGTGCCAGCTCCGGAGCATCTTATAGCAATCAGCCCCAGCATTTT
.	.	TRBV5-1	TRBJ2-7	CASSLGPTGTAYEQYF	TGCGCCAGCAGCCTGGGTCCTACAGGGACGGCCTACGAGCAGTACTTC
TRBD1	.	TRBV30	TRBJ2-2	CAWNRIVGGSTTWELFF	TGTGCCTGGAATCGGATTGTAGGGGGCTCGACCACCTGGGAGCTGTTTTTT
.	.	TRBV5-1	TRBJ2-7	CASSLPGVTRNEQYF	TGCGCCAGTTCCTTACCAGGGGTAACGAGAAACGAGCAGTACTTC
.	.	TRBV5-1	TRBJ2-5	CASSEQETQYF	TGCGCCAGCAGTGAGCAAGAGACCCAGTACTTC
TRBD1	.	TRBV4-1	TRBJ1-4	CATIRVQASGQGTEKLFF	TGCGCCACTATAAGAGTTCAGGCATCGGGACAGGGGACTGAAAAACTGTTTTTT
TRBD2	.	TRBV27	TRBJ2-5	CASSLKTSGGAETQYF	TGTGCCAGCAGTTTAAAGACTAGCGGGGGGGCAGAGACCCAGTACTTC
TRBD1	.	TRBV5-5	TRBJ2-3	CASSPRWGQGTDTQYF	TGTGCCAGCAGCCCGAGATGGGGACAGGGGACAGATACGCAGTATTTT
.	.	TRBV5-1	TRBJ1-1	CASSTGQPNTEAFF	TGCGCCAGCAGCACCGGACAGCCGAACACTGAAGCTTTCTTT
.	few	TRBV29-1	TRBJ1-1	CSVGVENTEAFF	TGCAGCGTTGGCGTAGAGAACACTGAAGCTTTCTTT
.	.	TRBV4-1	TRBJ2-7	CASSPAGYRGLSEQYF	TGCGCCAGCAGCCCGGCGGGGTACAGGGGTTTGTCCGAGCAGTACTTC
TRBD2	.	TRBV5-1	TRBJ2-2	CASSQQGLAAAGELFF	TGCGCCAGCAGCCAACAGGGACTAGCGGCCGCCGGGGAGCTGTTTTTT
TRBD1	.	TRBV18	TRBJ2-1	CASSPPYLPGQGYNEQFF	TGTGCCAGCTCACCACCGTACCTCCCGGGACAGGGTTACAATGAGCAGTTCTTC
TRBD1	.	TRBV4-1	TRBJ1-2	CASSPGDRGNYGYTF	TGCGCCAGCAGCCCGGGGGACAGGGGTAACTATGGCTACACCTTC
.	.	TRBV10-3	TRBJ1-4	CAISYMRGEKLFF	TGTGCCATCAGTTACATGAGAGGCGAAAAACTGTTTTTT
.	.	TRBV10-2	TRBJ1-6	CASSDPDTYSPLHF	TGCGCCAGCAGTGATCCGGACACCTATTCACCCCTCCACTTT
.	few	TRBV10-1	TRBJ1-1	CASSDQGTEAFF	TGCGCCAGCAGTGATCAGGGCACTGAAGCTTTCTTT